The entry below describes one T cell receptor (beta chain). The sample holds a few counts of this clonotype. The target of this receptor is not known. Base qualities are not provided; no much larger clone lies one nucleotide away. Taken with the paper, the label for treatment or condition translates to: in vitro stimulation with specific CMV peptide epitopes to enrich CMV-specific T cells. These data are taken from a study of T cell repertoires in cytomegalovirus infection (dated by TCRdb to about 2019). Some background on the complete study: The peptide stimulations were aimed at well-studied HLA-B-restricted epitopes as well as recently identified HLA-C-restricted CMV epitopes, whose presentation resists viral immunomodulation. Because public TCR beta signatures pointed to carriage of CMV infection together with the matching HLA type, the HLA type of each donor mattered for the analysis.

Paper-wide results and their limitations: The ex vivo response was dominated by HLA-C-restricted CMV-specific TCR beta clonotypes, which also provided the single most frequent clonotype in two of eight donors. In both this cohort and an independent cohort of under 450 donors, the cumulative frequency of public TCR beta family members distinguished carriers of CMV infection plus the relevant HLA type.

The sample was run on an Illumina HiSeq 1500. The raw public data were reprocessed by TCRdb itself: fastp quality trimming at Q25, MiXCR clonotype calling, in-frame beta chains only. One record per CDR3 amino acid sequence lists the most common genes and DNA. A total of roughly 200,000 distinct CDR3 sequences appear in this sample, 38% of them only once. The leading ten clones occupy over 45% of the sample. This specimen consisted of CD8+ T cells from cultured PBMCs, obtained from culture after CMV antigen stimulation. The TCR sequence derives from a human donor in good health (CMV status not recorded). Some clones in this sample may be carry-over from other donors' samples.

The nucleotide sequence reads as follows: TGTGCCAGCGGGACAGGGGATCCCTACAATGAGCAGTTCTTC. It codes for CASGTGDPYNEQFF. The sequence links TRBV6-1 to TRBJ2-1; a stretch of 10 junction bases matches TRBD1. Including the terminal cysteine and phenylalanine, the CDR3 comprises 14 residues. The entry retains the CDR3 DNA only, 42 bases that are in frame from base 1. Ends trimmed: V by 8 bases, J by 2 bases; bases unmatched to a gene: 3. The germline V gene supplies CDR1 MNHNS and CDR2 SASEGT.